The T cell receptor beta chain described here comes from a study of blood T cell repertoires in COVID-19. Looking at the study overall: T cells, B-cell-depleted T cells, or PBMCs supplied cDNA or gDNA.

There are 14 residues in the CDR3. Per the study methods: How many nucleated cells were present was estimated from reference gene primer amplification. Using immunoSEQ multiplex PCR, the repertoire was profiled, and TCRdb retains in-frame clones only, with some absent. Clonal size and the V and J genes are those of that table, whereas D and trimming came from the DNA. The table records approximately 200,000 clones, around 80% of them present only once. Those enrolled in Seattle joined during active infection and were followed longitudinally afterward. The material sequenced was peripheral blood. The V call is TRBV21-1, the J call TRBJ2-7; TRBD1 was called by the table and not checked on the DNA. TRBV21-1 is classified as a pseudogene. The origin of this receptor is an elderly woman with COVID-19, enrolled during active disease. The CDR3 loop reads CASSDLPGQGEQYV. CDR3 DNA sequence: TGTGCCAGCAGCGACTTGCCGGGACAGGGGGAGCAGTACGTC.